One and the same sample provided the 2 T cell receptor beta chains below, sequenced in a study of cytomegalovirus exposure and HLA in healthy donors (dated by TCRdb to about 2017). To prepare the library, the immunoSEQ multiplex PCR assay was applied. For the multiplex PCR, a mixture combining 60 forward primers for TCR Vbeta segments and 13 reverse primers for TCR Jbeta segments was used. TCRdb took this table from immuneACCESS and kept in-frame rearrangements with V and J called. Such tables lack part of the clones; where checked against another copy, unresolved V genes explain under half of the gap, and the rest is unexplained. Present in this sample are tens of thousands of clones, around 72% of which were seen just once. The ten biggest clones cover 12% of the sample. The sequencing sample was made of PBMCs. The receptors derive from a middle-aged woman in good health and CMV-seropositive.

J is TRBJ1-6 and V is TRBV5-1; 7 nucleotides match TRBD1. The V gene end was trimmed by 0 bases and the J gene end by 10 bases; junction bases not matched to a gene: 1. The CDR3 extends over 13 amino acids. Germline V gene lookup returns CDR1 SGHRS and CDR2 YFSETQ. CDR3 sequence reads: CASSLDRGSPLHF. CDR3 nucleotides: TGCGCCAGCAGCTTGGACAGGGGATCACCCCTCCACTTT. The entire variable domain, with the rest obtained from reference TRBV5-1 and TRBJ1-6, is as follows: KAGVTQTPRYLIKTRGQQVTLSCSPISGHRSVSWYQQTPGQGLQFLFEYFSETQRNKGNFPGRFSGRQFSNSRSEMNVSTLELGDSALYLCASSLDRGSPLHFGNGTRLTVT.

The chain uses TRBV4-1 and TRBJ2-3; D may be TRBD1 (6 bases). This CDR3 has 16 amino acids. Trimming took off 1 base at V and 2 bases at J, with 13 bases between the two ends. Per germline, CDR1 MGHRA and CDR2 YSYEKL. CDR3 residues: CASSQVGTTPTDTQYF. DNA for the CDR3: TGCGCCAGCAGCCAAGTCGGGACAACTCCCACAGATACGCAGTATTTT.